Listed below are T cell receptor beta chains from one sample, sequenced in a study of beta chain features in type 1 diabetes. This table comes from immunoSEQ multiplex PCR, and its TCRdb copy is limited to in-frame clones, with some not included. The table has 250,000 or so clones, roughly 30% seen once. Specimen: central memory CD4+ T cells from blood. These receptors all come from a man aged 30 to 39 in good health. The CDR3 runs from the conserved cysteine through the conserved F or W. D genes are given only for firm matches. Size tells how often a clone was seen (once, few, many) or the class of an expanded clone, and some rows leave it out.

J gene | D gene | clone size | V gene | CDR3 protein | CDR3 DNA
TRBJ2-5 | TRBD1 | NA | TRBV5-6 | CASSWTGSETQYF | TGTGCCAGCAGCTGGACAGGATCAGAGACCCAGTACTTC
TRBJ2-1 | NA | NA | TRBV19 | CASIDRGSNEQFF | TGTGCCAGTATCGACCGGGGCTCTAATGAGCAGTTCTTC
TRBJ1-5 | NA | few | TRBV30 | CAWSSHGTGNQPQHF | TGTGCCTGGAGTTCGCACGGGACGGGCAATCAGCCCCAGCATTTT
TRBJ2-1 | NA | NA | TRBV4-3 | CASSQDLPGNSYNEQFF | TGCGCCAGCAGCCAAGATCTCCCGGGTAACTCCTACAATGAGCAGTTCTTC
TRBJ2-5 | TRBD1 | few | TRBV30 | CAWRTTGWDQETQYF | TGTGCCTGGAGGACGACAGGGTGGGACCAAGAGACCCAGTACTTC
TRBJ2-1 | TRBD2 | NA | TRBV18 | CASSPNPTSGGGEQFF | TGTGCCAGCTCACCGAATCCGACTAGCGGGGGGGGCGAGCAGTTCTTC
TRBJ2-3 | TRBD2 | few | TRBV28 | CASRGAGGADTQYF | TGTGCCAGCAGGGGAGCGGGAGGGGCAGATACGCAGTATTTT
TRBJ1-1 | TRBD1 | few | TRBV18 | CASSPGRDRVTEAFF | TGTGCCAGCTCACCAGGTAGGGACAGGGTTACTGAAGCTTTCTTT
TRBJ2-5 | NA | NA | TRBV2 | CASSEFGTRGETQYF | TGTGCCAGCAGTGAATTTGGGACAAGGGGAGAGACCCAGTACTTC
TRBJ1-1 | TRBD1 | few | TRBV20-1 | CSADTGGRAFF | TGCAGTGCGGACACAGGGGGCCGGGCTTTCTTT
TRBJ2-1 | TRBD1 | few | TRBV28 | CASSRQGGYNEQFF | TGTGCCAGCAGTCGACAGGGGGGCTACAATGAGCAGTTCTTC
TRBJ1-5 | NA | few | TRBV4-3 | CASSQESHQPQHF | TGCGCCAGCAGCCAAGAATCGCATCAGCCCCAGCATTTT
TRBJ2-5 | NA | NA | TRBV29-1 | CSVGGGQETQYF | TGCAGCGTTGGGGGCGGACAAGAGACCCAGTACTTC
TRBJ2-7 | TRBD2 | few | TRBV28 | CASRYGTSGEQYF | TGTGCCAGCAGGTACGGGACTAGCGGTGAGCAGTACTTC
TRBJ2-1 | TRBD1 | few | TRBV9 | CASSVASGQGQFF | TGTGCCAGCAGCGTAGCGTCCGGACAGGGGCAGTTCTTC
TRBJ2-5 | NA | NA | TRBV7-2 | CASSPGTLQETQYF | TGTGCCAGCAGCCCAGGGACTCTCCAGGAGACCCAGTACTTC
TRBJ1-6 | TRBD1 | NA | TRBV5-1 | CASSSGTGGTLLPLHF | TGCGCCAGCAGCTCCGGGACAGGGGGAACCCTATTACCCCTCCACTTT
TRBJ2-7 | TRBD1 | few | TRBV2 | CASSEADRGRYEQYF | TGTGCCAGCAGTGAAGCCGACAGGGGTCGGTACGAGCAGTACTTC
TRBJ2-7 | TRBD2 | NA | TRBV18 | CASSELAGGPYEQYF | TGTGCCAGCTCAGAACTAGCGGGAGGGCCCTACGAGCAGTACTTC
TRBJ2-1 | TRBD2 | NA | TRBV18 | CASSQLAGGLDEQFF | TGTGCCAGCTCACAACTAGCGGGAGGGCTCGATGAGCAGTTCTTC
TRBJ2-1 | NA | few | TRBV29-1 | CSVGDSRYNEQFF | TGCAGCGTGGGGGACTCCAGATACAATGAGCAGTTCTTC
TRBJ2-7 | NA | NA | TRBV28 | CASFSVFSEQYF | TGTGCCAGCTTTAGCGTTTTCAGCGAGCAGTACTTC
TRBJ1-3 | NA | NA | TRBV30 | CAWSPSYSGNTIYF | TGTGCCTGGAGTCCATCGTACTCTGGAAACACCATATATTTT
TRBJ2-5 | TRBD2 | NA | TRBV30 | CAWSRGTAGGPETQYF | TGTGCCTGGAGTCGGGGCACAGCGGGGGGCCCAGAGACCCAGTACTTC
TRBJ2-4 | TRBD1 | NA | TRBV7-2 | CASSPRGTAGLAKNIQYF | TGTGCCAGCAGCCCGCGTGGGACAGCCGGCCTAGCCAAAAACATTCAGTACTTC
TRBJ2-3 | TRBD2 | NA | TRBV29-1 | CSVVGVAGGADTQYF | TGCAGCGTTGTGGGGGTAGCGGGAGGAGCGGATACGCAGTATTTT
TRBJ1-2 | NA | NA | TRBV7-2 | CASSPGAAVPRYGYTF | TGTGCCAGCAGCCCTGGGGCGGCCGTTCCCCGCTATGGCTACACCTTC
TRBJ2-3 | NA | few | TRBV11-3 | CASSLDDATQYF | TGTGCCAGCAGCTTAGATGACGCTACGCAGTATTTT
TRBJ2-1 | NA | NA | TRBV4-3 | CASSWEFSREQFF | TGCGCCAGCAGCTGGGAATTCAGCCGTGAGCAGTTCTTC
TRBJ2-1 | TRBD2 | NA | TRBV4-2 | CASSQKAGGRNEQFF | TGTGCCAGCAGCCAAAAAGCGGGAGGCAGAAATGAGCAGTTCTTC
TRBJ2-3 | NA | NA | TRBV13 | CASSLALTGEVNTQYF | TGTGCCAGCAGCTTAGCTCTCACAGGGGAGGTGAATACGCAGTATTTT
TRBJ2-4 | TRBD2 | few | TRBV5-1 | CASSLDGSGVAKNIQYF | TGCGCCAGCAGCCTGGACGGTAGCGGGGTAGCCAAAAACATTCAGTACTTC
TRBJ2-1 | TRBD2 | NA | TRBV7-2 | CASSPGTSGKRDEQFF | TGTGCCAGCAGCCCGGGGACTAGCGGGAAGCGGGATGAGCAGTTCTTC
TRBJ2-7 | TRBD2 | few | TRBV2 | CASSASGRRDEQYF | TGTGCCAGCAGTGCTAGCGGGAGGCGTGACGAGCAGTACTTC
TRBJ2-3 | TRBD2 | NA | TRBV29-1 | CSVEGRGGYTDTQYF | TGCAGCGTTGAAGGGCGGGGGGGCTACACAGATACGCAGTATTTT
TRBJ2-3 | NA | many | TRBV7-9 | CASSLARDTDTQYF | TGTGCCAGCAGCTTAGCCCGTGACACAGATACGCAGTATTTT
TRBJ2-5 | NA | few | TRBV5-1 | CASSLGQMKETQYF | TGCGCCAGCAGCTTGGGACAGATGAAAGAGACCCAGTACTTC
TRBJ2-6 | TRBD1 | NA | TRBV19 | CASSATGVSGANVLTF | TGTGCCAGTAGTGCTACAGGGGTCTCTGGGGCCAACGTCCTGACTTTC
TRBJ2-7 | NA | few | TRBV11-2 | CASSPRPYEQYF | TGTGCCAGCAGCCCCAGACCCTACGAGCAGTACTTC
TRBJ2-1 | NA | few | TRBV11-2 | CASSPLAGQYNEQFF | TGTGCCAGCAGTCCCCTCGCGGGACAGTACAATGAGCAGTTCTTC